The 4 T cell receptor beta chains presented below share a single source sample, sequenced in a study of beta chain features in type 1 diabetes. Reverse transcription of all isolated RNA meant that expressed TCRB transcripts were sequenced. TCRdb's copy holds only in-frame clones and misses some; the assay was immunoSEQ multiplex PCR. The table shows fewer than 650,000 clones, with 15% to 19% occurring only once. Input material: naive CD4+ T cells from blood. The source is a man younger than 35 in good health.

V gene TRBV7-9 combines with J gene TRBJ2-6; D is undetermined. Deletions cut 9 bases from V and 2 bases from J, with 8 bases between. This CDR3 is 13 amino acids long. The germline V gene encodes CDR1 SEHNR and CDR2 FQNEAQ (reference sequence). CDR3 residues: CASRITGANVLTF. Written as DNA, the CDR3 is TGTGCCAGTCGCATTACTGGGGCCAACGTCCTGACTTTC.

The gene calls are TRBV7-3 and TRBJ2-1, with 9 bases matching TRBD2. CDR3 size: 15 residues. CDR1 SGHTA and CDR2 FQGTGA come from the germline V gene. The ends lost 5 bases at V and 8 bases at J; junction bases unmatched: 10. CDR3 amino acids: CASSKTSGPGDEQFF. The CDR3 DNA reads TGTGCCAGCAGCAAAACTAGCGGGCCCGGGGATGAGCAGTTCTTC. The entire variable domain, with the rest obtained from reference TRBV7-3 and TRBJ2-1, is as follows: GAGVSQTPSNKVTEKGKYVELRCDPISGHTALYWYRQSLGQGPEFLIYFQGTGAADDSGLPNDRFFAVRPEGSVSTLKIQRTERGDSAVYLCASSKTSGPGDEQFFGPGTRLTVL.

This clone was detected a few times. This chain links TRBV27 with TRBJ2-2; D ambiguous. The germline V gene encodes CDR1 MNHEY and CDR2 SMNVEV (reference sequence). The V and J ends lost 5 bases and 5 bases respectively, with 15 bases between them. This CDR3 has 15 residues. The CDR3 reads CASSPYRVRTGELFF. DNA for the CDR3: TGTGCCAGCAGTCCTTATAGAGTACGGACCGGGGAGCTGTTTTTT.

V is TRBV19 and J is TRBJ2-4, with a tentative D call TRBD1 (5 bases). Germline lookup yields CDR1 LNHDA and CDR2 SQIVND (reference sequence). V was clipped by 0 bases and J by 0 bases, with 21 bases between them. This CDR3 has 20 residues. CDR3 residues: CASSIDWPGSSLLAKNIQYF. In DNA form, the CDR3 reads TGTGCCAGTAGTATAGATTGGCCAGGGTCCTCACTCCTAGCCAAAAACATTCAGTACTTC. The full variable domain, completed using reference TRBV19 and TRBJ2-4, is DGGITQSPKYLFRKEGQNVTLSCEQNLNHDAMYWYRQDPGQGLRLIYYSQIVNDFQKGDIAEGYSVSREKKESFPLTVTSAQKNPTAFYLCASSIDWPGSSLLAKNIQYFGAGTRLSVL.